These T cell receptor beta chains were read from a single sample in a study of T cell responses to AZD1222 COVID-19 vaccine. This table comes from immunoSEQ multiplex PCR, and its TCRdb copy is limited to in-frame clones, with some not included. The data contain under 95,000 clones, roughly 90% of them singletons. The sample consisted of peripheral blood, taken on day 0 of AZD1222 vaccination. These receptors originate from an adult in good health. The CDR3 runs from the conserved cysteine through the conserved F or W.

J: TRBJ1-1
V: TRBV18
CDR3: CASSPLTGSRGSMNTEAFF

J: TRBJ1-4
V: TRBV15
CDR3: CATSSDRGEKLFF

J: TRBJ1-5
V: TRBV27
CDR3: CASSFAGGGQPQHF

J: TRBJ1-3
V: TRBV27
CDR3: CASSSRGVLSGNTIYF

J: TRBJ1-1
V: TRBV3-1/TRBV3-2
CDR3: CASSPRAQAEAFF

J: TRBJ1-5
V: TRBV19
CDR3: CASRLREGNQPQHF

J: TRBJ1-6
V: TRBV3-1/TRBV3-2
CDR3: CASSQPGRSYNSPLHF

J: TRBJ2-1
V: TRBV5-1
CDR3: CASSLEGLAYNEQFF

J: TRBJ1-5
V: TRBV11-2
CDR3: CASSLTGVQPQHF

J: TRBJ2-7
V: TRBV5-6
CDR3: CASSPPSSYEQYF

J: TRBJ1-2
V: TRBV13
CDR3: CASSFQGNYGYTF

J: TRBJ2-6
V: TRBV9
CDR3: CASSAVLSGANVLTF

J: TRBJ1-2
V: TRBV9
CDR3: CASSVAAGGYGYTF

J: TRBJ2-7
V: TRBV5-8
CDR3: CASSAYYEQYF

J: TRBJ2-7
V: TRBV4-1
CDR3: CASSQDHGGAYEQYF

J: TRBJ1-1
V: TRBV28
CDR3: CASSLPSDRANTEAFF

J: TRBJ2-1
V: TRBV27
CDR3: CASSTPGLAPNEQFF

J: TRBJ1-3
V: TRBV9
CDR3: CASSERGGTMSSGNTIYF

J: TRBJ1-5
V: TRBV6-2/TRBV6-3
CDR3: CASSFPSGVHSNQPQHF

J: TRBJ2-3
V: TRBV6-5
CDR3: CASSYSGSDTQYF

J: TRBJ1-2
V: TRBV5-1
CDR3: CASSFPGQGAGYTF

J: TRBJ2-7
V: TRBV3-1/TRBV3-2
CDR3: CASSRRSTSGAAYEQYF

J: TRBJ2-4
V: TRBV5-4
CDR3: CASSPRGGGIAKNIQYF

J: TRBJ1-5
V: TRBV19
CDR3: CASSIRLGQGNQPQHF

J: TRBJ2-7
V: TRBV18
CDR3: CASSPGEGYEQYF

J: TRBJ2-2
V: TRBV18
CDR3: CASSPIVGENTGELFF

J: TRBJ2-3
V: TRBV3-1/TRBV3-2
CDR3: CASSQVVVAGPDTQYF

J: TRBJ2-1
V: TRBV24-1
CDR3: CATSAQDSTIEQFF

J: TRBJ1-6
V: TRBV7-9
CDR3: CASSWEAGSPLHF

J: TRBJ1-5
V: TRBV2
CDR3: CASSGTGYQPQHF

J: TRBJ2-1
V: TRBV29-1
CDR3: CSVGGLQEQFF

J: TRBJ2-7
V: TRBV4-1
CDR3: CASSQGNTGSYEQYF

J: TRBJ2-7
V: TRBV27
CDR3: CASSLSVRGSYEQYF

J: TRBJ1-5
V: TRBV28
CDR3: CASSFSGANQPQHF

J: TRBJ1-4
V: TRBV6-1
CDR3: CASSEIGQPGNEKLFF